These 10 T cell receptor beta chains share one sample of origin, sequenced in a study of response to subunit inactivated influenza vaccine. One entry per CDR3 protein results from TCRdb running MiXCR on the RT-PCR reads. Found here are 170,000 or so distinct CDR3 sequences, about 10% of them singletons; the top ten hold about a third. The starting material was CD8+ T cells sorted from PBMCs, obtained roughly 24 months after vaccination. All receptors come from a man between 50 and 70 years old who received an inactivated influenza vaccine.

This clonotype appeared a few times. The V call is TRBV14, the J call TRBJ2-1; 8 bases fit TRBD2. CDR3 length: 14 amino acids. Germline-derived CDR1 and CDR2 are SGHDN and FVKESK. V gave up 1 base and J gave up 9 bases; unmatched junction bases: 5. The CDR3 DNA sequence: TGTGCCAGCAGCCAAGTCGGGGGGGCCGGTGAGCAGTTCTTC. Translating gives CASSQVGGAGEQFF.

This clonotype was counted only a few times. The rearrangement joins TRBV2 to TRBJ2-1; 9 nucleotides agree with TRBD1. Germline V gives CDR1 SNHLY, CDR2 FYNNEI. The CDR3 runs 14 residues. V was clipped by 0 bases and J by 7 bases; unmatched bases: 1. The CDR3 region is CASSEAGTGNEQFF. The CDR3 DNA sequence: TGTGCCAGCAGTGAAGCAGGGACAGGGAATGAGCAGTTCTTC.

This clonotype was counted only a few times. V and J are TRBV6-5 and TRBJ2-1; 9 nucleotides align to TRBD1. The germline V gene has CDR1 MNHEY and CDR2 SVGAGI. This CDR3 region has 14 residues. Trimming took 4 bases from V and 8 from J; bases not matched to a gene: 6. The CDR3 loop reads CASSSTDRGDEQFF. The CDR3, as DNA: TGTGCCAGCAGTTCTACGGACAGGGGAGATGAGCAGTTCTTC.

This clonotype was seen at least ten times. V usage is TRBV28 and J usage is TRBJ1-1; D ambiguous. This CDR3 spans 17 amino acids. The germline CDR1 and CDR2 sequences are MDHEN and SYDVKM. Deletions cut 6 bases from V and 0 bases from J, with 20 bases between. This CDR3 is CASSPLEYPSLNTEAFF. The CDR3 coding sequence is TGTGCCAGCAGCCCACTAGAATACCCCTCTCTGAACACTGAAGCTTTCTTT. Full variable domain (remainder filled in from reference TRBV28 and TRBJ1-1): DVKVTQSSRYLVKRTGEKVFLECVQDMDHENMFWYRQDPGLGLRLIYFSYDVKMKEKGDIPEGYSVSREKKERFSLILESASTNQTSMYLCASSPLEYPSLNTEAFFGQGTRLTVV.

V and J are TRBV20-1 and TRBJ1-5; D uncertain. The CDR3 has 14 amino acids. Trimming pared 3 bases from V and 0 bases from J, leaving 9 bases between. CDR1 DFQATT and CDR2 SNEGSKA come from the germline V gene (reference sequence). This chain's CDR3 is CSASTVDSNQPQHF. The CDR3 nucleotides read TGCAGTGCTAGTACAGTTGATAGCAATCAGCCCCAGCATTTT.

V is TRBV5-1 and J is TRBJ2-1; D possibly corresponds to TRBD2 (6 bases). V was cut by 0 bases and J by 9 bases, with 19 bases left in between. Looked up from germline, CDR1 is SGHRS and CDR2 is YFSETQ. This CDR3 is built from 16 residues. The CDR3 loop is CASSLGLGVETIEQFF. As DNA, the CDR3 is TGCGCCAGCAGCTTGGGACTAGGGGTTGAAACAATTGAGCAGTTCTTC.

This chain uses TRBV15 with TRBJ1-5; TRBD1 agrees at 7 bases. Germline lookup yields CDR1 LNHNV and CDR2 YYDKDF (reference sequence). Losses at the gene ends were 3 bases for V and 6 bases for J; bases not matched to a gene: 11. This CDR3 has 16 amino acids. CDR3 amino acids: CATSSRGGEAGQPQHF. The CDR3 DNA is TGTGCCACCAGCAGTAGAGGGGGCGAGGCCGGTCAGCCCCAGCATTTT.

The V call is TRBV19, the J call TRBJ1-1; D gene uncertain. CDR1 is LNHDA, CDR2 SQIVND, per germline (reference sequence). V lost 5 bases to trimming and J lost 8 bases, with 12 bases between them. The CDR3 extends over 12 amino acids. The CDR3 sequence: CASSFARLEAFF. The CDR3 bases are TGTGCCAGTAGTTTCGCCCGGCTGGAAGCTTTCTTT.

V usage is TRBV20-1 and J usage is TRBJ2-6; TRBD1 agrees at 8 bases. The germline CDR1 and CDR2 sequences are DFQATT and SNEGSKA (reference sequence). The CDR3 sequence is 17 residues long. The V gene end was trimmed by 1 base and the J gene end by 3 bases; junction bases not matched to a gene: 8. The CDR3 DNA reads TGCAGTGCTAGAGTCCGGCAGGGGGCGAATGGGGCCAACGTCCTGACTTTC. Translated, it gives CSARVRQGANGANVLTF.

This clonotype was found many times. The V gene is TRBV13, the J gene TRBJ1-3; D gene ambiguous. Per the germline V gene, CDR1 is PRHDT and CDR2 is FYEKMQ (reference sequence). V lost 0 bases and J lost 4, with 10 bases in between. This CDR3 comprises 15 residues. For the CDR3, the DNA is TGTGCCAGCAGCTTAGGCCTGGCTGGAGGAAACACCATATATTTT. Residues: CASSLGLAGGNTIYF.